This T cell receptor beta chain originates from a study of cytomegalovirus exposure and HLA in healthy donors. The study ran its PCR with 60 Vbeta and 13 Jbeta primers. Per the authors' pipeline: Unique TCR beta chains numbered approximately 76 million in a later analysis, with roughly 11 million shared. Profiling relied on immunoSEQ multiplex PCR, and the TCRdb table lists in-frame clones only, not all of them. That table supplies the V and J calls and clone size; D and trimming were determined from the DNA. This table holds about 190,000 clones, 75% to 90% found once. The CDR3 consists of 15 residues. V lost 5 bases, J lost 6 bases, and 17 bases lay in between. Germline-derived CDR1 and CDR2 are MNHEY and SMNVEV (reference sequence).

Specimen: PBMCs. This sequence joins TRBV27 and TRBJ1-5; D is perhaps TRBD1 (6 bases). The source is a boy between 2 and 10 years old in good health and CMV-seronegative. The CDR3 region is CASSPLAGGGQPQHF. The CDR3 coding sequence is TGTGCCAGCAGTCCACTTGCGGGGGGCGGTCAGCCCCAGCATTTT.